The rows below give T cell receptor beta chains drawn from one sample of a study of OX40 agonist ivuxolimab in advanced cancers. This table comes from immunoSEQ multiplex PCR, and its TCRdb copy is limited to in-frame clones, with some not included. The table shows some 70,000 clones, with less than 95% occurring only once. The specimen was CD4+ or CD8+ T cells sorted from blood, collected in a trial of the OX40 agonist ivuxolimab. Receptors originate from an adult with an advanced solid tumor such as melanoma, head and neck, liver or kidney cancer. Each CDR3 is given with its conserved first and last residue. D genes are given only for firm matches. Only part of the rows carry a size: once, few, many, or a class if the clone is expanded.

>TRBV2|13|TRBJ1-2|-|-
TGTGCCAGCAGTGAACAGGGCCACTATGGCTACACCTTC
CASSEQGHYGYTF
>TRBV5-6|14|TRBJ1-3|-|-
TGTGCCAGCAGCGTACAGGGTCCCGGAAACACCATATATTTT
CASSVQGPGNTIYF
>TRBV30|12|TRBJ2-7|-|TRBD1
TGTGCCTGGAAACAGGGGATGTACGAGCAGTACTTC
CAWKQGMYEQYF
>TRBV2|16|TRBJ2-2|-|TRBD2
TGTGCCAGCAGTGAAGATGCGGGGGGGAACACCGGGGAGCTGTTTTTT
CASSEDAGGNTGELFF
>TRBV7-9|15|TRBJ1-4|-|TRBD1
TGTGCCAGCAGCTTACAACAGGGGTTTGGTGAAAAACTGTTTTTT
CASSLQQGFGEKLFF
>TRBV5-8|14|TRBJ1-1|once|TRBD1
TGTGCCAGCAGCCCCGGACAGGGGAACACTGAAGCTTTCTTT
CASSPGQGNTEAFF
>TRBV20-1|11|TRBJ1-1|few|-
TGCAGTATATGGGGGAACACTGAAGCTTTCTTT
CSIWGNTEAFF
>TRBV19|14|TRBJ1-4|-|TRBD1
TGTGCCAGTAGCCCTCAGGGGGCTGACTCCGGACTGTTTTTT
CASSPQGADSGLFF
>TRBV4-2|15|TRBJ2-7|-|-
TGTGCCAGCAGCCAAGTTACGGGCGGAGTCTACGAGCAGTACTTC
CASSQVTGGVYEQYF
>TRBV30|12|TRBJ2-3|-|-
TGTGCCTGGAGTTTTTCGGCAGATACGCAGTATTTT
CAWSFSADTQYF
>TRBV30|16|TRBJ1-4|-|TRBD1
TGTGCCTGGAGTGTAGGGACAGGGGGCGTAGGTGAAAAACTGTTTTTT
CAWSVGTGGVGEKLFF
>TRBV5-8|14|TRBJ1-1|-|-
TGTGCCAGCAGCCACTGGACGGAGAACACTGAAGCTTTCTTT
CASSHWTENTEAFF
>TRBV6-5|14|TRBJ2-3|-|TRBD1
TGTGCCAGCAGTTACGGGACAGCCACAGATACGCAGTATTTT
CASSYGTATDTQYF
>TRBV7-9|14|TRBJ2-7|-|-
TGTGCCAGCAGCTTAGTGACGGGTAGCGACGAGCAGTACTTC
CASSLVTGSDEQYF
>TRBV5-1|13|TRBJ1-1|once|TRBD1
TGCGCCAGCGCGACAGGGTTGAACACTGAAGCTTTCTTT
CASATGLNTEAFF
>TRBV6-1|14|TRBJ2-3|-|TRBD1
TGTGCCAGCAGGGGGACAGGTGAAGGGGATACGCAGTATTTT
CASRGTGEGDTQYF
>TRBV19|14|TRBJ2-2|-|-
TGTGCCAGTAGTATGATGTCCAACACCGGGGAGCTGTTTTTT
CASSMMSNTGELFF
>TRBV11-3|15|TRBJ1-1|-|TRBD1
TGTGCCAGCAGCATTACGGGACAGCAGAACACTGAAGCTTTCTTT
CASSITGQQNTEAFF
>TRBV19|13|TRBJ1-4|-|-
TGTGCCAGTACGACGGCTGGGAATGAAAAACTGTTTTTT
CASTTAGNEKLFF
>TRBV11-2|15|TRBJ2-3|-|-
TGTGCCAGCAGCTTAGCGGTTCTCAGCACAGATACGCAGTATTTT
CASSLAVLSTDTQYF
>TRBV11-3|16|TRBJ2-5|-|TRBD1
TGTGCCAGCAGCTTCGGACAGGGGGCCCCTCAAGAGACCCAGTACTTC
CASSFGQGAPQETQYF
>TRBV5-4|16|TRBJ2-5|-|-
TGTGCCAGCAGCTCACCGAATCAGGGTAGGCAAGAGACCCAGTACTTC
CASSSPNQGRQETQYF
>TRBV20-1|10|TRBJ1-4|-|-
TGCAGTGCTCCTCCCGCCGAACTGTTTTTT
CSAPPAELFF
>TRBV6-1|16|TRBJ1-5|-|TRBD1
TGTGCCAGCAGTGGGCGGACAGGGGTCAGCAATCAGCCCCAGCATTTT
CASSGRTGVSNQPQHF
>TRBV11-3|17|TRBJ2-2|-|-
TGTGCCAGCAGCCCTAGAACGAATTGGGTGAACCCCGGGGAGCTGTTTTTT
CASSPRTNWVNPGELFF
>TRBV6-5|15|TRBJ2-7|-|TRBD2
TGTGCCAGCAGTTACTTAGCGGGACCAACCTACGAGCAGTACTTC
CASSYLAGPTYEQYF
>TRBV28|11|TRBJ1-2|once|-
TGTGCCAGCAGTTCTAACTATGGCTACACCTTC
CASSSNYGYTF
>TRBV27|14|TRBJ2-7|-|TRBD2
TGTGCCAGCAGGACCCTAGCGGGACGCTACGAGCAGTACTTC
CASRTLAGRYEQYF
>TRBV11-2|16|TRBJ1-2|-|TRBD1
TGTGCCAGCAGCTTGGGGACAGGGGGCTCACTTTATGGCTACACCTTC
CASSLGTGGSLYGYTF
>TRBV18|16|TRBJ2-7|-|-
TGTGCCAGCTCACCACGGTTGGGCGACACCACCTACGAGCAGTACTTC
CASSPRLGDTTYEQYF
>TRBV4-1|18|TRBJ1-1|-|TRBD1
TGCGCCAGCAGCCAAGCAGGGGGCAGGGGTCGGACGAACACTGAAGCTTTCTTT
CASSQAGGRGRTNTEAFF
>TRBV19|15|TRBJ2-3|-|-
TGTGCCAGTAGTATAGTAGGGGCAGAGGGAGATACGCAGTATTTT
CASSIVGAEGDTQYF
>TRBV19|15|TRBJ1-5|-|-
TGTGCCAGTAGTAGGACGGATTATAGCAATCAGCCCCAGCATTTT
CASSRTDYSNQPQHF
>TRBV10-1|16|TRBJ1-5|-|-
TGCGCCAGCAGTGAGTCGGCCGGGGCCTCCAATCAGCCCCAGCATTTT
CASSESAGASNQPQHF
>TRBV7-9|17|TRBJ2-7|-|TRBD1
TGTGCCAGCACCCCCCGGGACAGGGGGGCCCGCGCCTACGAGCAGTACTTC
CASTPRDRGARAYEQYF
>TRBV27|14|TRBJ1-2|-|-
TGTGCCAGCAGTTTAACTTGGGGGGCTCATGGCTACACCTTC
CASSLTWGAHGYTF
>TRBV30|15|TRBJ2-1|once|-
TGTGCCTGGAGTGTTCTAGCGCTCTCCTACAATGAGCAGTTCTTC
CAWSVLALSYNEQFF
>TRBV6-1|13|TRBJ1-2|-|-
TGTGCCAGCAGTGAGGTCATATTTAACGGCTACACCTTC
CASSEVIFNGYTF
>TRBV30|15|TRBJ1-6|-|-
TGTGCCTGGAGTCGGCGATCCGGGAATAATTCACCCCTCCACTTT
CAWSRRSGNNSPLHF
>TRBV5-1|16|TRBJ1-3|-|-
TGCGCCAGCAGCCGCGGCCAGGCTAGCTCTGGAAACACCATATATTTT
CASSRGQASSGNTIYF